The source of this TCR beta chain is a study of early T cells in non-severe SARS-CoV-2 infection (dated by TCRdb to about 2021). For context, the study as a whole: Because TCR sequencing was done on bulk RNA from unsorted whole blood, the alpha and beta chains could not be paired.

General findings and caveats noted by the study authors: Matching against VDJdb was skewed toward anti-spike CD8 responses, likely underestimated virus-specific expansions, and missed private and CD4 specificities.

There are many counts of this clonotype. No cognate antigen has been identified for it. The sample holds no much larger clone one base away, and base qualities are not on file. This was a case-control study nested in a cohort of healthcare workers in London, UK, who had nasopharyngeal swab PCR tests and blood samples taken every week. Healthcare workers were recruited between 23 and 31 March 2020, during the week of the UK lockdown, and were followed weekly for up to roughly 15 weeks. The CDR3 goes from the cysteine to the phenylalanine over 13 residues. The only DNA kept is the CDR3, 39 bases in frame from the first base. V sheds 6 bases and J sheds 5 bases, leaving 14 bases between their ends. CDR1 and CDR2 were assigned from the germline V gene as MNHNS and SASEGT. Libraries were built with 5' RACE. Sequenced using a NextSeq 500. The TCR library protocol attached unique molecular identifiers to individual cDNA molecules to correct for sequencing error and PCR bias. Both TCR alpha and beta chains were sequenced, and tight co-correlation was observed between alpha and beta sequence abundances in each sample. The published analysis was carried out like this. Decombinator V4 was used to perform V gene, J gene and CDR3 annotation of TCR sequences. Expanded TCRs were defined as changing significantly between any two time points under a Poisson model with p below 0.0001. TCR abundances were normalised to the total number of TCRs sequenced per sample and expressed as counts per million. MAIT TCRs were defined by TRAV1-2 paired with TRAJ12, TRAJ20 or TRAJ33, and iNKT TCRs by TRAV10 paired with TRAJ18. VDJdb, accessed 1 November 2021, was searched for CMV, EBV and SARS-CoV-2 annotated TCRs, with TCRs annotated for multiple antigens excluded. TCRdb reprocessing: public reads trimmed at Q25 with fastp, clones called with MiXCR, in-frame beta chains kept. Under each unique CDR3 protein, matching rows form one entry showing the most common genes and DNA. What appears here as the V and J calls and clone size reflects TCRdb's work, not the paper's. For this sample there are over 35,000 distinct CDR3 sequences; roughly 4.5% appear just once. In total, the top ten clones hold around 15% of the sample.

The chain uses TRBV6-1 and TRBJ2-7; a confident D gene designation cannot be given. Material for sequencing was whole blood. The TCR originated in an adult who was a healthcare worker with PCR-confirmed SARS-CoV-2 infection or an uninfected control (not recorded which). The nucleotides read TGTGCCAGCAGGCTGACACTGTCCAACGAGCAGTACTTC. Its product reads: CASRLTLSNEQYF.